This TCR beta chain was sequenced during a study of blood T cell repertoires in COVID-19. Study context: COVID-19 samples, acute and convalescent, were from the United States, Italy and Spain. Sources were T cells, B-cell-depleted T cells, or PBMCs; the material itself was cDNA or gDNA.

Per the authors' pipeline: Estimates of nucleated cell counts were drawn from the amplification of reference gene primers. The data were produced by immunoSEQ multiplex PCR, yet TCRdb's version contains in-frame clones alone and is incomplete. V and J calls and clone size are as listed in that table; D and trimming were resolved from the DNA. The table lists about 140,000 clones, 70% to 90% of them singletons. The V gene's germline CDR1 is SEHNR and CDR2 FQNEAQ (reference sequence). Trimming removed 0 bases at V and 1 base at J, with 6 bases between. The CDR3 spans 14 residues. V and J are TRBV7-9 and TRBJ1-1; D call uncertain. This TCR was recovered from a human donor with acute or convalescent COVID-19. The donor label of this sample is uncertain. Material for sequencing was peripheral blood. In DNA form, the CDR3 reads TGTGCCAGCAGCTTAGCTCTCGGGAACACTGAAGCTTTCTTT. Its protein is CASSLALGNTEAFF.